A selection of T cell receptor beta chains follows, all from one sample in a study of blood T cell repertoires in COVID-19. Repertoires were generated with immunoSEQ multiplex PCR, while TCRdb's copy carries only in-frame clones and drops some. This table has around 300,000 clones, 80% to 95% appearing once. The sequenced material came from PBMCs or T cells enriched from blood (not recorded which). The origin of the receptors is a young woman who had recovered from COVID-19. CDR3s include the opening cysteine and the closing phenylalanine or tryptophan. A D gene is named only where the DNA matches it firmly. Clone sizes are given selectively: once, few, many, or a class where the clone is expanded.

TRBD1,TRBV28,TRBJ1-3,NA,TGTGCCAGCAGTGGACAGGGACCCTCTCACGGAAACACCATATATTTT,CASSGQGPSHGNTIYF
TRBD1,TRBV19,TRBJ1-4,once,TGTGCCAGTAGTGAGCAGGGGGGTGAAAAACTGTTTTTT,CASSEQGGEKLFF
NA,TRBV30,TRBJ2-4,once,TGTGCCTGGAGTGTAGGGGGATCCAAAAACATTCAGTACTTC,CAWSVGGSKNIQYF
TRBD1,TRBV28,TRBJ1-4,NA,TGTGCCAGCAGAACTGAACAGGGGTTATCCGAAAAACTGTTTTTT,CASRTEQGLSEKLFF
NA,TRBV27,TRBJ1-6,NA,TGTGCCAGCAGTTTCTGGAGAGACAATTCACCCCTCCACTTT,CASSFWRDNSPLHF
NA,TRBV28,TRBJ1-5,NA,TGTGCCAGCAAAGCGGGGGGGGTTCAGCCCCAGCATTTT,CASKAGGVQPQHF
NA,TRBV6-5,TRBJ2-2,NA,TGTGCCAGCAGTTCCCTGAGGGTGAACACCGGGGAGCTGTTTTTT,CASSSLRVNTGELFF
TRBD2,TRBV5-1,TRBJ2-2,NA,TGCGCCAGCGCCCTTCGGGGGGGAACGAACACCGGGGAGCTGTTTTTT,CASALRGGTNTGELFF
TRBD1,TRBV19,TRBJ2-2,NA,TGTGCCAGTGCAGACAGGGTCCCGGGGGAGCTGTTTTTT,CASADRVPGELFF
NA,TRBV7-2,TRBJ2-7,NA,TGTGCCAGCAGCTTAGCGGGGACACCTTCCTACGAGCAGTACTTC,CASSLAGTPSYEQYF
NA,TRBV5-1,TRBJ2-7,NA,TGCGCCAGCAGCTTGGCCGGAGGGCCTGCCTACGAGCAGTACTTC,CASSLAGGPAYEQYF
TRBD2,TRBV9,TRBJ2-2,NA,TGTGCCAGCAGCGTGGGCGGGAGCGTAATTGACACCGGGGAGCTGTTTTTT,CASSVGGSVIDTGELFF
TRBD2,TRBV4-2,TRBJ2-1,NA,TGTGCCAGCAGCCAAGAAGTGGCTAGCGGGAGCGTTCGAAATGAGCAGTTCTTC,CASSQEVASGSVRNEQFF
NA,TRBV7-3,TRBJ2-1,NA,TGTGCCAGCAGCTCCGGGGGAAACAATGAGCAGTTCTTC,CASSSGGNNEQFF
TRBD1,TRBV28,TRBJ1-4,NA,TGTGCCAGCAGGTTGGGACAGCCAGGCGAAAAACTGTTTTTT,CASRLGQPGEKLFF
NA,TRBV28,TRBJ2-7,once,TGTGCCAGCAGTTTATGGGTGGGAGGTGCCTACGAGCAGTACTTC,CASSLWVGGAYEQYF
TRBD1,TRBV10-3,TRBJ1-2,NA,TGTGCCATCAGTGACGTAGGGGGCCTCTATGGCTACACCTTC,CAISDVGGLYGYTF
NA,TRBV5-1,TRBJ1-3,NA,TGCGCCAGCAGCTTGGGACTCAGGGAAATCAGAAACTCTGGAAACACCATATATTTT,CASSLGLREIRNSGNTIYF
NA,TRBV28,TRBJ2-5,NA,TGTGCCAGCAGTTCTGGGGGGTCGTTGGAGACCCAGTACTTC,CASSSGGSLETQYF
NA,TRBV6-5,TRBJ2-1,NA,TGTGCCAGCAGTTCACAGGGAAGGGACTACAATGAGCAGTTCTTC,CASSSQGRDYNEQFF